What follows is one T cell receptor (beta chain) and its context. Its antigen remains unidentified. MiXCR, applied by TCRdb to the reads, yields one record per CDR3 protein. The table has roughly 300,000 distinct CDR3 sequences, over 7.5% seen once; the top ten hold approximately 4.7%. The data belong to a study of T cell repertoires in cytomegalovirus infection. Study-level background: CMV infection and matching HLA type were both indicated by public TCR beta signatures.

V gave up 2 bases and J gave up 0 bases; unmatched junction bases: 16. CDR3 size: 21 residues. Whole-study findings and limits: CMV-specific TCR beta clonotypes restricted by HLA-C were the ones dominating the ex vivo response.

The sequence was obtained from a human donor in good health (CMV status not recorded). Some clones in this sample may be carry-over from other donors' samples. Sample: PBMCs. This chain links TRBV12-3 or TRBV12-4 with TRBJ2-1, with 10 bases lining up with TRBD1. CDR3 sequence (DNA): TGTGCCAGCAGTTTACCCGCCCCAGACAGGGGGCGGACAAGCTCCTACAATGAGCAGTTCTTC. Residues: CASSLPAPDRGRTSSYNEQFF.